Each of the 6 T cell receptor beta chains below was sequenced from the same sample in a study of T cells in Graves' hyperthyroidism and ophthalmopathy. The investigators amplified TCR beta CDR3 regions from RNA transcripts. First-round RT-PCR of the TCR CDR3 relied on the HTBI primer set. TCRdb analysed the multiplex PCR reads with MiXCR anew, one entry per CDR3 protein. This sample has some 620,000 distinct CDR3 sequences, with 15% to 20% found just once. The sequenced material came from blood. The receptors were sampled from a woman in her thirties with Graves' hyperthyroidism.

This clonotype came up many times. The genes are TRBV7-9 and TRBJ2-7, with 9 nucleotides matching TRBD1. The CDR3 has 14 amino acids. The trim removed 5 bases at V and 7 bases at J, leaving 9 bases unmatched. In germline, CDR1 is SEHNR, CDR2 FQNEAQ (reference sequence). CDR3 loop: CASSPRTGTGEQYF. Here the CDR3 DNA reads TGTGCCAGCAGCCCCCGGACAGGGACAGGGGAGCAGTACTTC.

This clonotype was seen more than once but under ten times. The chain is built from TRBV10-3 and TRBJ2-3; TRBD2 agrees at 7 bases. From germline, CDR1 is ENHRY and CDR2 SYGVKD. The CDR3 sequence is 15 residues long. V dropped 7 bases and J dropped 2; count of bases not matched to a gene: 9. CDR3: CAIMTGTTPTDTQYF. For the CDR3, the DNA is TGTGCCATCATGACCGGGACTACACCCACAGATACGCAGTATTTT.

Note on this clonotype: One end of the junction fails to match germline, which may point to a read error. The rearrangement links TRBV28 to TRBJ2-1, with 7 bases matching TRBD1. The length of the CDR3 is 13 residues. Germline lookup yields CDR1 MDHEN and CDR2 SYDVKM. CDR3 nucleotide sequence: TGTGCCGGCAGTTACACAGGGGACGGTGAGCAGTTCTTC. This gives the protein CAGSYTGDGEQFF.

The J gene is TRBJ2-6, the V gene TRBV4-2; no clear D gene. The V gene's germline CDR1 is LGHNA and CDR2 YNFKEQ. V was cut by 1 base and J by 2 bases, with 9 bases left in between. The CDR3 runs 16 residues. This CDR3 is CASSQGQWTGANVLTF. CDR3 DNA sequence: TGTGCCAGCAGCCAAGGGCAGTGGACTGGGGCCAACGTCCTGACTTTC.

This clonotype was recorded at least ten times. The chain joins TRBV28 to TRBJ2-5; D call uncertain. Germline lookup yields CDR1 MDHEN and CDR2 SYDVKM. The CDR3 covers 14 residues. V lost 3 bases and J lost 1, with 9 bases in between. Here the CDR3 reads CASSLKGFQETQYF. The CDR3 DNA reads as TGTGCCAGCAGTTTGAAGGGATTCCAAGAGACCCAGTACTTC.

This clonotype was seen ten or more times. Written as DNA, the CDR3 is TGCAGTGCTAGAGATGTCCAGGGGCAAAACACTGAAGCTTTCTTT. Residues: CSARDVQGQNTEAFF. The chain carries TRBV20-1 and TRBJ1-1; D perhaps matches TRBD1 (6 bases). Germline V gives CDR1 DFQATT, CDR2 SNEGSKA (reference sequence). This CDR3 comprises 15 residues. Trimming removed 0 bases at V and 2 bases at J, with 13 bases between.